This T cell receptor (beta chain) was captured in a study of identical twins. V was shortened by 0 bases and J by 0 bases, with 8 bases between the two germline ends. This CDR3 contains 14 residues. Germline V gene lookup returns CDR1 DFQATT and CDR2 SNEGSKA (reference sequence). Carrying unique molecular identifiers, the cDNA also gained a universal primer site through template switching. TCRdb analysed the 5' RACE reads with MiXCR anew, one entry per CDR3 protein. The table includes approximately 490,000 distinct CDR3 sequences, approximately 20% detected once. These records were also assigned to another study, of yellow fever vaccine responses in identical twins.

Sequenced input: CD4+ T cells sorted from blood. V and J are TRBV20-1 and TRBJ1-1; D not certain. This TCR derives from a woman younger than 30 in good health. The CDR3 DNA reads TGCAGTGCTAGAGACCCACGTATGAACACTGAAGCTTTCTTT. Translated: CSARDPRMNTEAFF.